This T cell receptor beta chain was recovered during a study of blood T cell repertoires in COVID-19. Sequencing was performed with immunoSEQ multiplex PCR; in TCRdb, only in-frame clones are kept and a portion is missing. The table includes 400,000 to 500,000 clones, 70% to 90% detected once. The CDR3 consists of 15 residues. The germline V and J ends were trimmed by 0 bases and 2 bases, with 11 bases remaining between them. Germline V gene sequence: CDR1 SGDLS, CDR2 YYNGEE. The chain couples TRBV9 to TRBJ1-2; D gene unclear. The origin of this receptor is a woman between 18 and 29 years old who had been exposed to COVID-19. Sequenced sample: PBMCs or T cells enriched from blood (not recorded which). CDR3 sequence reads: CASSVVWASNYGYTF. As DNA, the CDR3 is TGTGCCAGCAGCGTAGTATGGGCTAGCAACTATGGCTACACCTTC.